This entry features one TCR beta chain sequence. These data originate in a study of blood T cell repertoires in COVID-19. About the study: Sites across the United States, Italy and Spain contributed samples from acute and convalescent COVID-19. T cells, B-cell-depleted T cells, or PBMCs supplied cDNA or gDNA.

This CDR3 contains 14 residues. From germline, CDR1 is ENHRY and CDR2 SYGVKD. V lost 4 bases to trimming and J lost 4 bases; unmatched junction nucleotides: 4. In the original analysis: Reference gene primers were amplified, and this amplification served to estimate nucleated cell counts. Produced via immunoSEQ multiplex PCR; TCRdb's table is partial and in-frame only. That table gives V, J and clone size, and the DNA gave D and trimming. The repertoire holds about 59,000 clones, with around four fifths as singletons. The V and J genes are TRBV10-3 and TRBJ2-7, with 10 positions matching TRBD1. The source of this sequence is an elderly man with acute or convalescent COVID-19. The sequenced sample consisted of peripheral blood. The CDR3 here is CAISVGTGVYEQYF. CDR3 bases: TGTGCCATCAGTGTCGGGACAGGGGTATACGAGCAGTACTTC.